The rows below give T cell receptor beta chains drawn from one sample of a study of cytomegalovirus exposure and HLA in healthy donors. This table comes from immunoSEQ multiplex PCR, and its TCRdb copy is limited to in-frame clones, with some not included. The table lists about 160,000 clones, 60% to 80% of them singletons. The sequenced material came from PBMCs. Every receptor here comes from a woman between 45 and 65 years old in good health and CMV-seropositive. CDR3s include the opening cysteine and the closing phenylalanine or tryptophan. A D gene is named only where the DNA matches it firmly. Rows give clone size only sometimes, using once, few, many, or a class for an expanded clone.

D: TRBD2
J: TRBJ2-3
size: .
V: TRBV4-1
CDR3: CASSQDPSGSWSDTQYF
DNA: TGCGCCAGCAGCCAAGATCCTAGCGGGAGTTGGTCAGATACGCAGTATTTT

D: TRBD2
J: TRBJ2-3
size: .
V: TRBV25-1
CDR3: CASSASGGADTQYF
DNA: TGTGCCAGCAGTGCTAGCGGGGGGGCAGATACGCAGTATTTT

D: .
J: TRBJ1-3
size: .
V: TRBV6-5
CDR3: CASSSTGSGNTIYF
DNA: TGTGCCAGCAGTTCAACAGGGAGCGGAAACACCATATATTTT

D: .
J: TRBJ2-7
size: .
V: TRBV6-1
CDR3: CASGLSSYEQYF
DNA: TGTGCCAGCGGGCTAAGCTCCTACGAGCAGTACTTC

D: .
J: TRBJ1-1
size: few
V: TRBV7-9
CDR3: CASQEVNTEAFF
DNA: TGTGCCAGTCAGGAGGTGAACACTGAAGCTTTCTTT

D: .
J: TRBJ2-5
size: .
V: TRBV19
CDR3: CASSIDHMKTQYF
DNA: TGTGCCAGTAGTATAGATCACATGAAGACCCAGTACTTC

D: .
J: TRBJ1-5
size: .
V: TRBV7-8
CDR3: CASSFFRGYSNQPQHF
DNA: TGTGCCAGCAGCTTCTTCAGGGGTTATAGCAATCAGCCCCAGCATTTT

D: TRBD1
J: TRBJ1-5
size: .
V: TRBV2
CDR3: CASKGQYNQPQHF
DNA: TGTGCCAGCAAGGGACAGTACAATCAGCCCCAGCATTTT

D: TRBD1
J: TRBJ1-2
size: .
V: TRBV5-4
CDR3: CASSLTGDYGYTF
DNA: TGTGCCAGCAGCTTGACAGGGGACTATGGCTACACCTTC

D: .
J: TRBJ2-7
size: few
V: TRBV10-3
CDR3: CAISGGGYEQYF
DNA: TGTGCCATCAGTGGGGGCGGCTACGAGCAGTACTTC

D: TRBD1
J: TRBJ1-5
size: .
V: TRBV15
CDR3: CATSRDYRGTLHF
DNA: TGTGCCACCAGCAGAGATTACAGGGGGACCCTGCATTTT

D: .
J: TRBJ2-3
size: .
V: TRBV29-1
CDR3: CSVEGRDTQYF
DNA: TGCAGCGTTGAGGGGAGGGATACGCAGTATTTT

D: .
J: TRBJ1-4
size: .
V: TRBV7-2
CDR3: CASSPVAIATNEKLFF
DNA: TGTGCCAGCAGCCCCGTAGCCATTGCAACTAATGAAAAACTGTTTTTT

D: .
J: TRBJ1-1
size: .
V: TRBV9
CDR3: CASSLHRERNTEAFF
DNA: TGTGCCAGCAGCCTCCACCGGGAGAGAAACACTGAAGCTTTCTTT

D: .
J: TRBJ1-2
size: .
V: TRBV6-1
CDR3: CASTHPGRANYGYTF
DNA: TGTGCCAGCACCCACCCGGGAAGAGCTAACTATGGCTACACCTTC

D: .
J: TRBJ1-1
size: once
V: TRBV6-5
CDR3: CASMGGVRNTEAFF
DNA: TGTGCCAGTATGGGGGGAGTTAGGAACACTGAAGCTTTCTTT

D: .
J: TRBJ2-1
size: .
V: TRBV5-6
CDR3: CASSLTGVTYNEQFF
DNA: TGTGCCAGCAGCTTGACGGGAGTAACCTACAATGAGCAGTTCTTC

D: .
J: TRBJ1-2
size: .
V: TRBV2
CDR3: CASSEEGLPDKYYGYTF
DNA: TGTGCCAGCAGTGAAGAGGGGTTACCCGATAAATATTATGGCTACACCTTC

D: .
J: TRBJ1-6
size: .
V: TRBV27
CDR3: CASRASTGRSNSPLHF
DNA: TGTGCCAGCAGGGCCTCAACAGGGCGCAGTAATTCACCCCTCCACTTT

D: .
J: TRBJ1-5
size: .
V: TRBV10-3
CDR3: CAISDINSSNQPQHF
DNA: TGTGCCATCAGTGACATTAACAGCTCAAATCAGCCCCAGCATTTT

D: .
J: TRBJ2-7
size: .
V: TRBV7-8
CDR3: CASSPLDRTDSYEQYF
DNA: TGTGCCAGCAGCCCCCTAGACCGGACAGACTCCTACGAGCAGTACTTC

D: .
J: TRBJ1-1
size: .
V: TRBV28
CDR3: CASSPPRPGGAFF
DNA: TGTGCCAGCAGCCCCCCTCGCCCCGGGGGAGCTTTCTTT

D: .
J: TRBJ1-1
size: .
V: TRBV7-9
CDR3: CASSLSGNTEAFF
DNA: TGTGCCAGCAGCTTATCAGGGAACACTGAAGCTTTCTTT

D: .
J: TRBJ1-6
size: .
V: TRBV25-1
CDR3: CASSPWEGLYNSPLHF
DNA: TGTGCCAGCAGTCCCTGGGAGGGGCTCTATAATTCACCCCTCCACTTT

D: TRBD1
J: TRBJ1-5
size: .
V: TRBV2
CDR3: CASRDPRGVNQPQHF
DNA: TGTGCCAGCAGAGACCCCAGGGGGGTAAATCAGCCCCAGCATTTT

D: .
J: TRBJ2-1
size: .
V: TRBV9
CDR3: CASSDRDNVNEQFF
DNA: TGTGCCAGCAGCGACCGGGACAATGTAAATGAGCAGTTCTTC

D: .
J: TRBJ2-7
size: .
V: TRBV27
CDR3: CASRKTASPSYEQYF
DNA: TGTGCCAGCAGAAAGACGGCTAGCCCATCCTACGAGCAGTACTTC

D: TRBD1
J: TRBJ1-5
size: .
V: TRBV7-8
CDR3: CASSQDRAQPQHF
DNA: TGTGCCAGCAGCCAGGACAGGGCCCAGCCCCAGCATTTT

D: TRBD1
J: TRBJ2-3
size: few
V: TRBV9
CDR3: CASSSGQGADTQYF
DNA: TGTGCCAGCAGCTCCGGACAGGGGGCTGATACGCAGTATTTT

D: .
J: TRBJ1-1
size: .
V: TRBV9
CDR3: CASSVEPAMNTEAFF
DNA: TGTGCCAGCAGCGTAGAACCTGCTATGAACACTGAAGCTTTCTTT

D: TRBD2
J: TRBJ2-7
size: .
V: TRBV4-1
CDR3: CASSQDREGSGSYEQYF
DNA: TGCGCCAGCAGCCAAGATCGGGAAGGTAGCGGGAGTTATGAGCAGTACTTC

D: .
J: TRBJ1-2
size: .
V: TRBV5-4
CDR3: CASSLAGNYGYTF
DNA: TGTGCCAGCAGCTTGGCAGGGAACTATGGCTACACCTTC

D: TRBD1
J: TRBJ2-7
size: .
V: TRBV28
CDR3: CASRAQGATYEQYF
DNA: TGTGCCAGCAGAGCACAGGGGGCGACCTACGAGCAGTACTTC

D: .
J: TRBJ1-6
size: .
V: TRBV19
CDR3: CASSYSGVVSVRNSPLHF
DNA: TGTGCCAGTAGTTATAGTGGAGTGGTGTCAGTTCGGAATTCACCCCTCCACTTT

D: .
J: TRBJ1-2
size: .
V: TRBV2
CDR3: CASSAGVANYGYTF
DNA: TGTGCCAGCAGTGCGGGGGTGGCTAACTATGGCTACACCTTC

D: .
J: TRBJ2-7
size: .
V: TRBV4-1
CDR3: CASSQDQGSYEQYF
DNA: TGCGCCAGCAGCCAAGATCAGGGATCCTACGAGCAGTACTTC

D: .
J: TRBJ2-2
size: .
V: TRBV10-3
CDR3: CAIRTGTNTGELFF
DNA: TGTGCCATCAGAACCGGGACTAACACCGGGGAGCTGTTTTTT

D: .
J: TRBJ1-6
size: .
V: TRBV19
CDR3: CASSITQGRASPLHF
DNA: TGTGCCAGTAGTATCACTCAAGGGAGGGCCTCACCCCTCCACTTT

D: TRBD1
J: TRBJ1-2
size: .
V: TRBV19
CDR3: CASSLPGTGGGYTF
DNA: TGTGCCAGTAGCCTACCCGGGACAGGGGGGGGCTACACCTTC

D: TRBD1
J: TRBJ2-7
size: .
V: TRBV7-2
CDR3: CASSVGTDRFYEQYF
DNA: TGTGCCAGCAGCGTAGGGACAGACCGCTTTTACGAGCAGTACTTC

D: .
J: TRBJ1-5
size: .
V: TRBV7-8
CDR3: CASSTGTLGQPQHF
DNA: TGTGCCAGCAGCACCGGGACATTGGGTCAGCCCCAGCATTTT

D: TRBD2
J: TRBJ2-3
size: .
V: TRBV7-8
CDR3: CASSAGLASLADTQYF
DNA: TGTGCCAGCAGCGCGGGACTAGCGAGTTTGGCAGATACGCAGTATTTT

D: TRBD1
J: TRBJ1-6
size: .
V: TRBV7-6
CDR3: CASSSGQGYSPLHF
DNA: TGTGCCAGCAGCTCAGGACAGGGCTACTCACCCCTCCACTTT

D: TRBD2
J: TRBJ2-5
size: .
V: TRBV7-3
CDR3: CASSLRPGTSGQETQYF
DNA: TGTGCCAGCAGCTTACGGCCAGGGACTAGCGGACAAGAGACCCAGTACTTC

D: TRBD1
J: TRBJ1-4
size: .
V: TRBV6-6
CDR3: CASRLTGEANEKLFF
DNA: TGTGCCAGCAGGTTAACAGGGGAGGCTAATGAAAAACTGTTTTTT